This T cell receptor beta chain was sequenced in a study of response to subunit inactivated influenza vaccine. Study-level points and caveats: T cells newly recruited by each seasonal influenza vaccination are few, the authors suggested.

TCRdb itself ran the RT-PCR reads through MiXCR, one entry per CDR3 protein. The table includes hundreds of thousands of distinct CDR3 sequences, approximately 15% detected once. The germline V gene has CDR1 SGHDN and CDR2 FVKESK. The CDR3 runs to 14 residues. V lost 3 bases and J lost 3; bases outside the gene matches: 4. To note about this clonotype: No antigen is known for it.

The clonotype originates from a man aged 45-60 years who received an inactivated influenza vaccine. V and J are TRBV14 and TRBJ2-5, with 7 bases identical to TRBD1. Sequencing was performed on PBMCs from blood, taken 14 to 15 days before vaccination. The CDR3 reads CASSHGQVKETQYF. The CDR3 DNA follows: TGTGCCAGCAGCCATGGACAGGTGAAAGAGACCCAGTACTTC.